Below are 21 T cell receptor beta chains sequenced from a single sample in a study of shared clonotypes between healthy human individuals. Only in-frame clones appear in the TCRdb table, and some are missing; sequencing was by immunoSEQ multiplex PCR. The sample shows some 2,000,000 clones, roughly 94% of them seen only once. Sequencing was performed on naive CD4+ T cells sorted from blood. Subset here: CD45RA+ positively selected. These receptors all stem from a man aged 18 to 29 in good health.

The CDR3 spells CASSQSREWVGQFF. As DNA, the CDR3 is TGCGCCAGCAGCCAATCCAGGGAATGGGTGGGGCAGTTCTTC. This chain links TRBV4-1 with TRBJ2-1; tentatively, D is TRBD1 (5 bases). Per germline, CDR1 MGHRA and CDR2 YSYEKL. Trimming left V 2 bases short and J 12 bases short, with 17 bases between. This CDR3 is 14 amino acids long.

The chain links TRBV2 to TRBJ1-5; no reliable D call. The germline V gene has CDR1 SNHLY and CDR2 FYNNEI. This CDR3 has 12 amino acids. V shed 5 bases and J shed 5 bases, with 7 bases lying between them. In DNA, the CDR3 is TGTGCCAGCAGTCGGACTGATCAGCCCCAGCATTTT. It encodes CASSRTDQPQHF.

This chain links TRBV6-6 with TRBJ1-6, with D tentatively TRBD1 (6 bases). The CDR3 runs 14 residues. V dropped 6 bases and J dropped 6 bases, with 12 bases sitting between them. Germline values: CDR1 MNHNY, CDR2 SVGAGI (reference sequence). The CDR3 coding sequence is TGTGCCAGCAGGGAGGGGGGTAGTAATTCACCCCTCCACTTT. Protein product: CASREGGSNSPLHF.

V is TRBV7-9 and J is TRBJ1-2; D not certain. The ends were cut back, 1 base at V and 12 bases at J, with 12 bases in the middle. Germline-derived CDR1 and CDR2 are SEHNR and FQNEAQ (reference sequence). The CDR3 covers 12 residues. CDR3 sequence (DNA): TGTGCCAGCAGCTTAGAGGGTTACGGGGACACCTTC. It yields the protein CASSLEGYGDTF. Variable domain in full (rest from reference TRBV7-9 and TRBJ1-2): DTGVSQNPRHKITKRGQNVTFRCDPISEHNRLYWYRQTLGQGPEFLTYFQNEAQLEKSRLLSDRFSAERPKGSFSTLEIQRTEQGDSAMYLCASSLEGYGDTFGSGTRLTVV.

This clone was detected many times. The V call is TRBV29-1, the J call TRBJ1-4; D is uncertain. CDR3 length equals 14 residues. V lost 1 base and J 1 base, leaving 7 bases between the germline ends. Germline CDR1 reads SQVTM; CDR2 reads ANQGSEA. CDR3 region: CSVEGALTNEKLFF. DNA for the CDR3: TGCAGCGTTGAAGGGGCGCTAACTAATGAAAAACTGTTTTTT.

The chain carries TRBV2 and TRBJ1-1; no clear D gene. Germline values: CDR1 SNHLY, CDR2 FYNNEI. The CDR3 sequence is 13 residues long. V was shortened by 6 bases and J by 0 bases, with 8 bases between the two germline ends. CDR3 DNA sequence: TGTGCCAGCAGCAAAGATATGAACACTGAAGCTTTCTTT. It specifies CASSKDMNTEAFF.

This rearrangement joins TRBV2 to TRBJ2-5, with a possible D match to TRBD1 (5 bases). Germline V gene lookup returns CDR1 SNHLY and CDR2 FYNNEI. V was trimmed by 8 bases and J by 1 base, leaving 14 bases between them. The CDR3 has 14 amino acids. The CDR3 region has the DNA TGTGCCAGCCAATCCGACAGAACCCAAGAGACCCAGTACTTC. Protein sequence: CASQSDRTQETQYF.

The chain uses TRBV4-1 and TRBJ2-5; possibly TRBD1 for D (7 bases). CDR3 length: 15 residues. Trimming stripped 4 bases from V and 5 bases from J, with 17 bases between. The germline V gene has CDR1 MGHRA and CDR2 YSYEKL. For the CDR3, the DNA is TGCGCCAGCAGCCTTTGGGGGGACAGCGCCGAGACCCAGTACTTC. Its protein product is CASSLWGDSAETQYF.

The chain carries TRBV5-1 and TRBJ1-1, with D perhaps TRBD1 (6 bases). V was trimmed by 1 base and J by 4 bases, leaving 11 bases between them. Germline V lookup: CDR1 SGHRS, CDR2 YFSETQ. The CDR3 contains 14 residues. The CDR3 protein is CASSLPGQPTEAFF. CDR3 bases: TGCGCCAGCAGCTTGCCCGGACAGCCCACTGAAGCTTTCTTT.

Of note for this clone: The same CDR3 arises from other DNA sequences in this sample as well. The chain has TRBV29-1 and TRBJ1-1; 7 positions match TRBD1. Germline V gene sequence: CDR1 SQVTM, CDR2 ANQGSEA. V lost 4 bases to trimming and J lost 0 bases; unmatched junction nucleotides: 2. This CDR3 has 13 residues. The CDR3 loop reads CSVGTGMNTEAFF. Written as DNA, the CDR3 is TGCAGCGTTGGGACAGGAATGAACACTGAAGCTTTCTTT.

This clone appeared a few times. The chain employs TRBV7-9 and TRBJ1-1; D not resolved. Germline V gene data show CDR1 as SEHNR and CDR2 as FQNEAQ (reference sequence). Between the trimmed V and J ends, which lost 3 bases and 9 bases, there was a span of 14 bases. This CDR3 is built from 13 residues. The CDR3 is CASSLAGGLQAFF. The DNA of the CDR3 is TGTGCCAGCAGCTTGGCCGGCGGACTTCAAGCTTTCTTT.

This clone was seen only once. V and J are TRBV10-3 and TRBJ2-1, with D perhaps matching TRBD2 (6 bases). Germline CDR1 is ENHRY and CDR2 is SYGVKD. The CDR3 has 14 residues. Trimming took 6 bases from V and 5 from J, leaving 14 bases between them. DNA of the CDR3: TGTGCCATCAGGGGGGACTCGAGCGACAATGAGCAGTTCTTC. Amino acid sequence: CAIRGDSSDNEQFF.

In regard to this clone: The identical CDR3 is also encoded by other nucleotide sequences in the sample. V and J are TRBV18 and TRBJ2-7; D gene ambiguous. CDR1 is KGHSH and CDR2 is LQKENI in the germline V gene. The CDR3 extends over 14 amino acids. Trimming stripped 6 bases from V and 0 bases from J, with 12 bases between. CDR3 bases: TGTGCCAGCTCCCCATCTGTGTCCTCCTACGAGCAGTACTTC. Translated: CASSPSVSSYEQYF.

CDR3 residues: CASSITMEAQYF. The DNA of the CDR3 is TGCGCCAGCAGCATAACTATGGAGGCCCAGTACTTC. The chain carries TRBV5-1 and TRBJ2-5, with D perhaps matching TRBD2 (5 bases). V lost 4 bases and J lost 9, with 13 bases in between. CDR1 SGHRS and CDR2 YFSETQ come from the germline V gene. CDR3 length equals 12 residues.

V usage is TRBV12-5 and J usage is TRBJ2-7; TRBD1 matches 7 bases. The CDR3 spans 16 residues. Germline CDR1 is LGHNT and CDR2 is FRNRAP. V trimming: 0 bases; J trimming: 3 bases; junction bases outside the gene matches: 8. For the CDR3, the DNA is TGTGCTAGTGGTTTGGTACTTGGGACAGCTTACTACGAGCAGTACTTC. It yields the protein CASGLVLGTAYYEQYF.

To note about this clone: This same CDR3 is encoded by further DNA sequences in the sample. The chain recombines TRBV27 with TRBJ2-5; D is possibly TRBD2 (6 bases). The CDR3 is 14 residues long. Trimming left V 3 bases short and J 2 bases short, with 10 bases between. In germline, CDR1 is MNHEY, CDR2 SMNVEV (reference sequence). CDR3 sequence: CASSFQGGQETQYF. For the CDR3, the DNA is TGTGCCAGCAGTTTCCAGGGAGGACAAGAGACCCAGTACTTC.

The chain uses TRBV2 and TRBJ2-6; possible D gene TRBD2, 6 bases. Germline CDR1 SNHLY, CDR2 FYNNEI. Trimming took 7 bases from V and 4 from J, leaving 14 bases between them. This CDR3 comprises 15 residues. CDR3 region: CASTDGGTGANVLTF. The CDR3 nucleotides read TGTGCCAGCACCGACGGGGGTACCGGGGCCAACGTCCTGACTTTC.

The chain links TRBV19 to TRBJ1-4; perhaps TRBD1 as D (6 bases). Per germline, CDR1 LNHDA and CDR2 SQIVND (reference sequence). V lost 8 bases and J 4 bases, leaving 14 bases between the germline ends. This CDR3 comprises 14 residues. This CDR3 reads CASSLQGNNEKLFF. CDR3 DNA: TGTGCCAGTTCCCTGCAGGGGAATAATGAAAAACTGTTTTTT.

The V and J genes are TRBV6-5 and TRBJ2-1, with TRBD2 as a possible D gene (6 bases). Trimming took off 2 bases at V and 1 base at J, with 9 bases between the two ends. Germline V gene data show CDR1 as MNHEY and CDR2 as SVGAGI. The CDR3 runs 15 residues. DNA for the CDR3: TGTGCCAGCAGTTACGGCGGGGAATCCTACAATGAGCAGTTCTTC. Residues: CASSYGGESYNEQFF.

The chain is built from TRBV18 and TRBJ1-2, with 7 bases that match TRBD1. Germline V CDR1 and CDR2: KGHSH, LQKENI. With 2 bases clipped from V and 7 bases from J, the junction kept 4 bases outside the gene matches. The CDR3 loop spans 13 amino acids. CDR3 sequence reads: CASSPANRGGYTF. The CDR3 nucleotides read TGTGCCAGCTCACCAGCTAACAGGGGTGGCTACACCTTC. Together with reference TRBV18 and TRBJ1-2, the CDR3 gives the full variable domain: NAGVMQNPRHLVRRRGQEARLRCSPMKGHSHVYWYRQLPEEGLKFMVYLQKENIIDESGMPKERFSAEFPKEGPSILRIQQVVRGDSAAYFCASSPANRGGYTFGSGTRLTVV.

The chain combines TRBV7-9 with TRBJ1-5, with a possible D match to TRBD1 (5 bases). Germline V lookup: CDR1 SEHNR, CDR2 FQNEAQ (reference sequence). This CDR3 has 18 amino acids. V was shortened by 5 bases and J by 6 bases, with 26 bases between the two germline ends. Written as DNA, the CDR3 is TGTGCCAGCAGCCCGGACCCAGCCGAAGAGGGGAGGGGTCAGCCCCAGCATTTT. Residues: CASSPDPAEEGRGQPQHF.